This is a list of T cell receptor beta chains from one sample in a study of T cell changes during pregnancy in multiple sclerosis. The data were produced by immunoSEQ multiplex PCR, yet TCRdb's version contains in-frame clones alone and is incomplete. The data contain approximately 110,000 clones, 92% of them seen just once; the ten biggest clones take up less than 2%. The sequences come from peripheral blood, collected in the third trimester of pregnancy. The receptors originated from a female donor with multiple sclerosis, enrolled in a pregnancy study. Each CDR3 is given with its conserved first and last residue. D genes are given only for firm matches. Rows give clone size only sometimes, using once, few, many, or a class for an expanded clone.

d_gene: NA; j_gene: TRBJ2-1; v_gene: TRBV5-4; abundance: NA; CDR3nt: TGTGCCAGCAGCTTTTCTAATGAGCAGTTCTTC; CDR3aa: CASSFSNEQFF
d_gene: NA; j_gene: TRBJ2-7; v_gene: TRBV6-6; abundance: NA; CDR3nt: TGTGCCAGCAGTTTTAGCCAGGGGAACTACGAGCAGTACTTC; CDR3aa: CASSFSQGNYEQYF
d_gene: TRBD1; j_gene: TRBJ2-1; v_gene: TRBV5-1; abundance: NA; CDR3nt: TGCGCCAGCAGCTCTAACTCAGGGGGCAGGGGAGTTAATGAGCAGTTCTTC; CDR3aa: CASSSNSGGRGVNEQFF
d_gene: TRBD1; j_gene: TRBJ2-7; v_gene: TRBV5-1; abundance: NA; CDR3nt: TGCGCCAGCAGCTTAGACAGGGGCTACGAGCAGTACTTC; CDR3aa: CASSLDRGYEQYF
d_gene: NA; j_gene: TRBJ1-1; v_gene: TRBV2; abundance: NA; CDR3nt: TGTGCCAGCATCCCGCCACTAGAGGGCACTGAAGCTTTCTTT; CDR3aa: CASIPPLEGTEAFF
d_gene: TRBD1; j_gene: TRBJ1-2; v_gene: TRBV10-3; abundance: few; CDR3nt: TGTGCCATCAGTGAAGGGGGCGGCTATGGCTACACCTTC; CDR3aa: CAISEGGGYGYTF
d_gene: NA; j_gene: TRBJ1-1; v_gene: TRBV9; abundance: NA; CDR3nt: TGTGCCAGCAGCGTAGGTACCCCCCAGGGCGCTGAAGCTTTCTTT; CDR3aa: CASSVGTPQGAEAFF
d_gene: NA; j_gene: TRBJ1-2; v_gene: TRBV27; abundance: NA; CDR3nt: TGTGCCAGCAGTCTTACCTCGACAGGAGCTAACTATGGCTACACCTTC; CDR3aa: CASSLTSTGANYGYTF
d_gene: NA; j_gene: TRBJ2-2; v_gene: TRBV7-3; abundance: NA; CDR3nt: TGTGCCAGCAGCTTAAGGCCCGGGTCTAACACCGGGGAGCTGTTTTTT; CDR3aa: CASSLRPGSNTGELFF
d_gene: TRBD1; j_gene: TRBJ1-3; v_gene: TRBV5-6; abundance: NA; CDR3nt: TGTGCCTCTAAAACGACGGAGGGGACAGCCTCTGGAAACACCATATATTTT; CDR3aa: CASKTTEGTASGNTIYF
d_gene: NA; j_gene: TRBJ1-1; v_gene: TRBV4-1; abundance: NA; CDR3nt: TGCGCCAGCAGCCTCCGAGGGGAAGCTTTCTTT; CDR3aa: CASSLRGEAFF
d_gene: NA; j_gene: TRBJ2-6; v_gene: TRBV5-1; abundance: NA; CDR3nt: TGCGCCAGCAGCTTGTCAACAGGAGCCAACGTCCTGACTTTC; CDR3aa: CASSLSTGANVLTF
d_gene: NA; j_gene: TRBJ2-5; v_gene: TRBV30; abundance: NA; CDR3nt: TGTGCCTGGGGCCGCTGGCAAGAGACCCAGTACTTC; CDR3aa: CAWGRWQETQYF
d_gene: NA; j_gene: TRBJ2-7; v_gene: TRBV7-2; abundance: NA; CDR3nt: TGTGCCAGCAGCTTGTCTCCCTACGAGCAGTACTTC; CDR3aa: CASSLSPYEQYF
d_gene: TRBD1; j_gene: TRBJ2-3; v_gene: TRBV19; abundance: NA; CDR3nt: TGTGCCAGCAAAAGGTCGGGACAGGGGATGGATACGCAGTATTTT; CDR3aa: CASKRSGQGMDTQYF
d_gene: TRBD1; j_gene: TRBJ1-1; v_gene: TRBV19; abundance: once; CDR3nt: TGTGCCAGTAGTAAACCGGGGGGACAGGGGGCAGGGACAGCTGAAGCTTTCTTT; CDR3aa: CASSKPGGQGAGTAEAFF
d_gene: NA; j_gene: TRBJ1-2; v_gene: TRBV5-1; abundance: few; CDR3nt: TGCGCCAGCAGCTTGGCCATGGGAGAAGATGGCTACACCTTC; CDR3aa: CASSLAMGEDGYTF
d_gene: TRBD1; j_gene: TRBJ2-7; v_gene: TRBV28; abundance: NA; CDR3nt: TGTGCCAGCAGTTCAGGGACAGGGGGCTACGAGCAGTACTTC; CDR3aa: CASSSGTGGYEQYF
d_gene: NA; j_gene: TRBJ2-4; v_gene: TRBV27; abundance: NA; CDR3nt: TGTGCCAGCAAGGACGGGGGAGAAAACATTCAGTACTTC; CDR3aa: CASKDGGENIQYF
d_gene: TRBD1; j_gene: TRBJ2-3; v_gene: TRBV5-1; abundance: NA; CDR3nt: TGCGCCAGCAGCCGGGACAGCTTCGTGGAAGATACGCAGTATTTT; CDR3aa: CASSRDSFVEDTQYF
d_gene: NA; j_gene: TRBJ1-4; v_gene: TRBV5-1; abundance: NA; CDR3nt: TGCGCCAGCAGCTTGGGCAGTAAGAATGAAAAACTGTTTTTT; CDR3aa: CASSLGSKNEKLFF
d_gene: TRBD1; j_gene: TRBJ1-1; v_gene: TRBV5-1; abundance: NA; CDR3nt: TGCGCCAGCAGCTCCCTCGGGGGGGACAGTAAGAACACTGAAGCTTTCTTT; CDR3aa: CASSSLGGDSKNTEAFF